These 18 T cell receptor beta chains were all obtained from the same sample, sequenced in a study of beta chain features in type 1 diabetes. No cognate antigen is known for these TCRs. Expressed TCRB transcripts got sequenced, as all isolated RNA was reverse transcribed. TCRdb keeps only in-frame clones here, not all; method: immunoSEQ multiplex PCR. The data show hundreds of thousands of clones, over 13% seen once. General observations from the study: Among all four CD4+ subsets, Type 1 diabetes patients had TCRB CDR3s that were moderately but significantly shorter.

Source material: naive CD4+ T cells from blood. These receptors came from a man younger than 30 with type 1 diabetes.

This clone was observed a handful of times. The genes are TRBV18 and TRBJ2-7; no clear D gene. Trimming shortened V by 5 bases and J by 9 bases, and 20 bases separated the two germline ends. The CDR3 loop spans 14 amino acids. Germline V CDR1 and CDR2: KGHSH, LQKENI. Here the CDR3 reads CASSEAASAGWQYF. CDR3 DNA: TGTGCCAGCTCAGAGGCGGCGTCAGCCGGGTGGCAGTACTTC.

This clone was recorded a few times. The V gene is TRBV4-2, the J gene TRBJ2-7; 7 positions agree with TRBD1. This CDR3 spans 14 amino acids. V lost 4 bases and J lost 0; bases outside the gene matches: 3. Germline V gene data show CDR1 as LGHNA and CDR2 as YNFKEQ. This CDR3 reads CASSRGQTSYEQYF. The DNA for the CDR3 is TGTGCCAGCAGCCGGGGACAGACCTCCTACGAGCAGTACTTC.

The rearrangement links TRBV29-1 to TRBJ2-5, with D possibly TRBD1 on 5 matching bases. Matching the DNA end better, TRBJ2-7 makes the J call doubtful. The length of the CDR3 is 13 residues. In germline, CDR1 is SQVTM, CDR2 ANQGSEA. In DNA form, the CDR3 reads TGCAGCGCCCTGGGGCTTAACAGCTACGAGCAGTACTTC. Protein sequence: CSALGLNSYEQYF.

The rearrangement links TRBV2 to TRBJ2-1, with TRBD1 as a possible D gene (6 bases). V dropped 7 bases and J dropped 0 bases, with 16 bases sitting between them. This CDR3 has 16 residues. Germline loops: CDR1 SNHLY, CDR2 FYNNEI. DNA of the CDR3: TGTGCCAGCATCTTCGACAGGTCGAGCTCCTACAATGAGCAGTTCTTC. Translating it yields CASIFDRSSSYNEQFF.

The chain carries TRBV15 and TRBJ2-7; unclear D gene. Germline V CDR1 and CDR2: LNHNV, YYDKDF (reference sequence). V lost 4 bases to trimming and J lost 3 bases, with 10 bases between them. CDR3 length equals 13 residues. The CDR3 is CATSKKIHYEQYF. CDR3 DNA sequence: TGTGCCACCAGCAAGAAGATCCACTACGAGCAGTACTTC.

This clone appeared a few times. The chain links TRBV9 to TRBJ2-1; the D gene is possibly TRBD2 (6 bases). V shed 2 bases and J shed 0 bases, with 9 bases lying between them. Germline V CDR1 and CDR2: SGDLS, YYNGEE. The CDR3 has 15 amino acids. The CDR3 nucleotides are TGTGCCAGCAGCGTCCGGGAGAGCTCCTACAATGAGCAGTTCTTC. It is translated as CASSVRESSYNEQFF.

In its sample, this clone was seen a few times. CDR3 coding DNA: TGTGCCAGCAGTGTCACCGGGACAGGGTACTACGAGCAGTACTTC. This sequence encodes CASSVTGTGYYEQYF. The gene calls are TRBV6-1 and TRBJ2-7; 9 bases align to TRBD1. V shed 4 bases and J 3 bases; nucleotides not matched to a gene: 7. There are 15 residues in the CDR3. The germline V gene has CDR1 MNHNS and CDR2 SASEGT.

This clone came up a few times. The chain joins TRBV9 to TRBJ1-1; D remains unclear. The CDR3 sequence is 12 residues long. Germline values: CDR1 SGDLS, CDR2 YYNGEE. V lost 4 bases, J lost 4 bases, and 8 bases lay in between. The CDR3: CASSLSGTEAFF. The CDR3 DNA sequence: TGTGCCAGCAGCCTAAGTGGCACTGAAGCTTTCTTT.

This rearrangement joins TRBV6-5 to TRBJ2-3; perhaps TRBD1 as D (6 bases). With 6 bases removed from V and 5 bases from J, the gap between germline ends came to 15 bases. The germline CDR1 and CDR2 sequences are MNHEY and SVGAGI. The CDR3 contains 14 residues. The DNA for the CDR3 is TGTGCCAGCAGATCCAGGGGATTAGGAGATACGCAGTATTTT. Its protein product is CASRSRGLGDTQYF.

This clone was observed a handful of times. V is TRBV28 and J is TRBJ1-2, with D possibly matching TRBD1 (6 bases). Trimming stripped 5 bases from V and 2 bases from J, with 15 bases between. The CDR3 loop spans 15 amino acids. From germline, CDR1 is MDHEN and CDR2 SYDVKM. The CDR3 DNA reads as TGTGCCAGCAGTGCCGAGGCCACAGGGAACTATGGCTACACCTTC. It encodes CASSAEATGNYGYTF.

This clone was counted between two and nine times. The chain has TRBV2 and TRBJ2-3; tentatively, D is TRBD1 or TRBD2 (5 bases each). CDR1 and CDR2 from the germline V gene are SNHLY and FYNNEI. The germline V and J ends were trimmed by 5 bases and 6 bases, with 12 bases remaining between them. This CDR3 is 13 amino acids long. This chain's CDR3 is CASSLGRLDTQYF. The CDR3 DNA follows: TGTGCCAGCAGTCTGGGACGTCTGGATACGCAGTATTTT.

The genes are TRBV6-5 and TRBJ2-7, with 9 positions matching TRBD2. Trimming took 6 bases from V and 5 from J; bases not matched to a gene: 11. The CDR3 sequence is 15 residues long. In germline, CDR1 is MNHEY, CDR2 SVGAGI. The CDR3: CASSWQVAGVHEQYF. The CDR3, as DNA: TGTGCCAGCAGCTGGCAGGTAGCGGGAGTCCACGAGCAGTACTTC.

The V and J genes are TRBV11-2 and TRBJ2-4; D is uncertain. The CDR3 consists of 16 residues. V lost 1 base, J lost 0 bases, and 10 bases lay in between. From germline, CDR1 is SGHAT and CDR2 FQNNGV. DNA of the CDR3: TGTGCCAGCAGCTTAGGGCAGCTATTAGCCAAAAACATTCAGTACTTC. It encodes CASSLGQLLAKNIQYF. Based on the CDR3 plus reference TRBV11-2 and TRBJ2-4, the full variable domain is EAGVAQSPRYKIIEKRQSVAFWCNPISGHATLYWYQQILGQGPKLLIQFQNNGVVDDSQLPKDRFSAERLKGVDSTLKIQPAKLEDSAVYLCASSLGQLLAKNIQYFGAGTRLSVL.

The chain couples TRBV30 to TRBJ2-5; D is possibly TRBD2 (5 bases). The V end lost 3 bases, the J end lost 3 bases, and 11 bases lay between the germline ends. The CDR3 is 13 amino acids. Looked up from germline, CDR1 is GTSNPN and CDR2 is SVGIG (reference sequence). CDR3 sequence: CAWRGSGKETQYF. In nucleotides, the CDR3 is TGTGCCTGGAGAGGGAGTGGAAAAGAGACCCAGTACTTC.

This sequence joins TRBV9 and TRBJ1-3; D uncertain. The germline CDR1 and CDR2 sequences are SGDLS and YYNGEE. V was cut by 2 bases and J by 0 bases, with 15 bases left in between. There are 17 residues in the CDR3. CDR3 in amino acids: CASSVRLDVSSGNTIYF. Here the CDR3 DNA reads TGTGCCAGCAGCGTTAGATTGGACGTAAGCTCTGGAAACACCATATATTTT.

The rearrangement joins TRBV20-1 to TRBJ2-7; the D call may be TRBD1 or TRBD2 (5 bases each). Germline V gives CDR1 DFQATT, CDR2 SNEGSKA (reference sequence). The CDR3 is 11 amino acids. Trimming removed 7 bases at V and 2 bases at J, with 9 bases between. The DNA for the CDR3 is TGCAGTGTCGGGACGACCTACGAGCAGTACTTC. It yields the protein CSVGTTYEQYF.

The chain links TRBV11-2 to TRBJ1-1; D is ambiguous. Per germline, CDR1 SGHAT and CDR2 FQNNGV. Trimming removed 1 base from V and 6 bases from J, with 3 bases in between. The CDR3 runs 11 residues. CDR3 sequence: CASSLGPEAFF. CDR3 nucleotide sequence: TGTGCCAGCAGCTTAGGTCCTGAAGCTTTCTTT.

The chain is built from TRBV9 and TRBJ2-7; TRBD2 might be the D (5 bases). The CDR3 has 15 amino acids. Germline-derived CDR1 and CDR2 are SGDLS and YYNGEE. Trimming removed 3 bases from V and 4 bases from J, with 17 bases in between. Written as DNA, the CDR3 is TGTGCCAGCAGCGCCCAATCAACGGCGGGTTACGAGCAGTACTTC. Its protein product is CASSAQSTAGYEQYF.